This T cell receptor beta chain is drawn from a study of glioma-infiltrating T cells after dendritic cell vaccination. The V gene lost 1 base and the J gene lost 3 bases, with 13 bases spanning the gap. CDR1 is MGHRA and CDR2 is YSYEKL in the germline V gene. This CDR3 is 15 amino acids long. Input was 2 to 2.5 ug genomic DNA, or all available if less. Amplification used 60 V beta primers and 13 J beta primers. Clones were read by immunoSEQ multiplex PCR, and TCRdb kept only the in-frame ones, dropping some. The sample records approximately 36,000 clones, just under 85% being singletons. Points from the study as a whole: The cohort had few patients with full blood and tumor sets. No direct clonality-survival link was found; a diverse polyclonal response may matter.

In this sample, this clone turned up once. The antigen is undetermined. The input for sequencing was blood, taken before dendritic cell vaccination. The source is a human donor with glioblastoma. V gene TRBV4-1 combines with J gene TRBJ2-7; TRBD1 might be the D (7 bases). CDR3 sequence (DNA): TGCGCCAGCAGCCAAGTACCTCAGGGGGGCTACGAGCAGTACTTC. Translated, it gives CASSQVPQGGYEQYF.